This section outlines one TCR beta chain sequence together with its context. Antigen unknown. These data originate in a study of OX40 agonist ivuxolimab in advanced cancers. Background on the study: The treatment was a fully human IgG2 OX40 agonist, ivuxolimab. Points from the study as a whole: Averaged across samples, CD8+ T cells carried more expanded clones than CD4+ did.

TCRdb's copy holds only in-frame clones and misses some; the assay was immunoSEQ multiplex PCR. The sample yields over 60,000 clones, approximately 81% seen once. Germline V lookup: CDR1 DFQATT, CDR2 SNEGSKA (reference sequence). V lost 7 bases, J lost 5 bases, and 2 bases stayed unmatched. The CDR3 is made up of 11 amino acids. Blood got drawn at baseline, again on cycle 4 day 1, and then on cycle 7 day 1. This sequence originates from an adult with an advanced solid tumor such as melanoma, head and neck, liver or kidney cancer. Sample: CD4+ or CD8+ T cells sorted from blood, taken in a trial of the OX40 agonist ivuxolimab. The chain employs TRBV20-1 and TRBJ2-7, with 10 bases that match TRBD1. CDR3 nucleotide sequence: TGCAGTGGGGGACAGGGGAACGAGCAGTACTTC. This encodes CSGGQGNEQYF.